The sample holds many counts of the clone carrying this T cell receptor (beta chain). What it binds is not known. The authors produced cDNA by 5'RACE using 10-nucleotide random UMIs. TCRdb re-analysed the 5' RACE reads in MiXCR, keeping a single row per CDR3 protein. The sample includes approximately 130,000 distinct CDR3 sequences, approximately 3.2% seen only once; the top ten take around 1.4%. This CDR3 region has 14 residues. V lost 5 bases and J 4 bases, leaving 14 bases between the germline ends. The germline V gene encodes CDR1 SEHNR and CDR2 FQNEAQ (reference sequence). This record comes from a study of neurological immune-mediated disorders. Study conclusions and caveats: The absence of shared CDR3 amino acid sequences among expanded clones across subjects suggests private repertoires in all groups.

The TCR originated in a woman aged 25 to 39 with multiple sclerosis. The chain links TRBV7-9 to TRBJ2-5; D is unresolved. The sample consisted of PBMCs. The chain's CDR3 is CASSPNVGPETQYF. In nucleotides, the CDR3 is TGTGCCAGCAGCCCTAACGTAGGGCCAGAGACCCAGTACTTC.